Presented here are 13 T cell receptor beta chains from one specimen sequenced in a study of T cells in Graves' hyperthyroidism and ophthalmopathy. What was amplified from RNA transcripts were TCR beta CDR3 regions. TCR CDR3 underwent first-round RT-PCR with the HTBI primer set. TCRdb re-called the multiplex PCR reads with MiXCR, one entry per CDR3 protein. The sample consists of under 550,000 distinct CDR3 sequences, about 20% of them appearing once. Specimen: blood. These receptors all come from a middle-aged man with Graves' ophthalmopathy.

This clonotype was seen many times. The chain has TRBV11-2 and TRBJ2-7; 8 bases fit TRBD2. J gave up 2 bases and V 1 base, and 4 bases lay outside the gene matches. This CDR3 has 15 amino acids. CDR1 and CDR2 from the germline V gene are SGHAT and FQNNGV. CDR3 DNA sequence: TGTGCCAGCAGCTTAGGCGTAGCGGGGACCTACGAGCAGTACTTC. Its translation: CASSLGVAGTYEQYF. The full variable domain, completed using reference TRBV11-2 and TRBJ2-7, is EAGVAQSPRYKIIEKRQSVAFWCNPISGHATLYWYQQILGQGPKLLIQFQNNGVVDDSQLPKDRFSAERLKGVDSTLKIQPAKLEDSAVYLCASSLGVAGTYEQYFGPGTRLTVT.

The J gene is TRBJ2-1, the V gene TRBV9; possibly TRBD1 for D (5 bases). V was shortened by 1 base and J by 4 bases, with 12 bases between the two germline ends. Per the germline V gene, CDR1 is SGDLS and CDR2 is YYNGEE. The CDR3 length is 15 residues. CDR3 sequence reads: CASSVLPDSYNEQFF. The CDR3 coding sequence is TGTGCCAGCAGCGTACTCCCTGACAGTTACAATGAGCAGTTCTTC.

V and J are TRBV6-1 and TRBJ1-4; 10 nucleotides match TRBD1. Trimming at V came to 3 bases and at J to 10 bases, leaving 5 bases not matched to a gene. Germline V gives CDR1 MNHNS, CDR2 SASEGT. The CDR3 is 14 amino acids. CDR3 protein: CASSETGGFRKLFF. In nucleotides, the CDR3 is TGTGCCAGCAGTGAGACAGGGGGCTTTCGAAAACTGTTTTTT.

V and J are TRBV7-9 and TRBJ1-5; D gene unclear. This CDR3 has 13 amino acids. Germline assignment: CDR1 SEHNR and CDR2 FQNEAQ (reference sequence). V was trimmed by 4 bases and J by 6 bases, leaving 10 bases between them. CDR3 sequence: CASSSTMGQPQHF. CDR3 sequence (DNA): TGTGCCAGCAGCTCAACCATGGGTCAGCCCCAGCATTTT.

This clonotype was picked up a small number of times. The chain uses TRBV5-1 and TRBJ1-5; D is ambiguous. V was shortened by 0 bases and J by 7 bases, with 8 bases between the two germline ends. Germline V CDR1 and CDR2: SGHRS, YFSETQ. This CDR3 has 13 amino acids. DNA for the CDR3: TGCGCCAGCAGCTTGGAGACGGGACAGCCCCAGCATTTT. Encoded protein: CASSLETGQPQHF.

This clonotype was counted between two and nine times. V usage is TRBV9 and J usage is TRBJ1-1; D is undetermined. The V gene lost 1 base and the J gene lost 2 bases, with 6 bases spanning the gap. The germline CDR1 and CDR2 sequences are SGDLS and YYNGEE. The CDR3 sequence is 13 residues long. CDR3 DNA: TGTGCCAGCAGCGTACAGGTTAACACTGAAGCTTTCTTT. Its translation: CASSVQVNTEAFF.

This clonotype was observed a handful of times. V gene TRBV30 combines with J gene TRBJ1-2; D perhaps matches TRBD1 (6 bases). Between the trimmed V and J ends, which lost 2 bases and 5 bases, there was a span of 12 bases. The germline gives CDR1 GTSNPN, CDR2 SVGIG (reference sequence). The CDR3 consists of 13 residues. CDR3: CAWSFQGTYGYTF. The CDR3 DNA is TGTGCCTGGAGTTTCCAGGGGACATATGGCTACACCTTC. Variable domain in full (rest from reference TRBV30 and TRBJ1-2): SQTIHQWPATLVQPVGSPLSLECTVEGTSNPNLYWYRQAAGRGLQLLFYSVGIGQISSEVPQNLSASRPQDRQFILSSKKLLLSDSGFYLCAWSFQGTYGYTFGSGTRLTVV.

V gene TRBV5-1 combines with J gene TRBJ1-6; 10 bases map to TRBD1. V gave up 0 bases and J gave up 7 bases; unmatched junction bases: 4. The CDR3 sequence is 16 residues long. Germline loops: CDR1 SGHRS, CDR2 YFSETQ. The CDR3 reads CASSLAGQGWNSPLHF. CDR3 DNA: TGCGCCAGCAGCTTGGCGGGACAGGGGTGGAATTCACCCCTCCACTTT.

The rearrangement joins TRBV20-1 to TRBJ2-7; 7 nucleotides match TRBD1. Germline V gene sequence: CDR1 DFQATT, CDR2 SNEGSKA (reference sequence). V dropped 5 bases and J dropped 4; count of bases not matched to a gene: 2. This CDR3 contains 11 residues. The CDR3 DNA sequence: TGCAGTGCTCAACAGGGGTACGAGCAGTACTTC. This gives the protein CSAQQGYEQYF.

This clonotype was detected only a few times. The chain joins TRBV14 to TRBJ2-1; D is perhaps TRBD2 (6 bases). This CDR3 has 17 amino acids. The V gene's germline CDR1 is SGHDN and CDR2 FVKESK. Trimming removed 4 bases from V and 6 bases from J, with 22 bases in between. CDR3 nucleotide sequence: TGTGCCAGCAGCCCGCACGACGGACTCCGGGGGAGCAATGAGCAGTTCTTC. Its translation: CASSPHDGLRGSNEQFF.

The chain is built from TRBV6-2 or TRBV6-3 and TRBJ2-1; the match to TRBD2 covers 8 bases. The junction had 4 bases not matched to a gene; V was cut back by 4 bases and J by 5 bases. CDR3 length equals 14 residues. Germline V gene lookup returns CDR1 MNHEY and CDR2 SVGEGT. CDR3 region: CASSLSGGNNEQFF. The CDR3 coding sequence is TGTGCCAGCAGTTTGAGCGGGGGAAACAATGAGCAGTTCTTC.

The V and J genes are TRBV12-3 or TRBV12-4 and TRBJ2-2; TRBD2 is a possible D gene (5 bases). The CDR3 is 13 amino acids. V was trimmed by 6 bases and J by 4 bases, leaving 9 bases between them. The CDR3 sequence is CASRGRSTGELFF. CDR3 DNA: TGTGCCAGCAGGGGGAGATCCACCGGGGAGCTGTTTTTT.

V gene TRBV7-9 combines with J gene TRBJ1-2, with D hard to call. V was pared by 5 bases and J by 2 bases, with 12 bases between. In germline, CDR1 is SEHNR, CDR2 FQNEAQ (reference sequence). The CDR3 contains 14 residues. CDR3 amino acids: CASSPPARNYGYTF. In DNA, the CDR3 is TGTGCCAGCAGCCCACCCGCGCGGAACTATGGCTACACCTTC.